These 5 T cell receptor beta chains came from one sample sequenced in a study of cytomegalovirus exposure and HLA in healthy donors. Both 60 Vbeta primers and 13 Jbeta primers went into the PCR. Libraries were prepared by immunoSEQ multiplex PCR; TCRdb keeps only in-frame clonotypes and omits some of them. This table has about 160,000 clones, around 75% appearing once. The specimen sequenced was PBMCs. Receptor source: a man aged 18 to 29 in good health and CMV-seropositive.

The chain is built from TRBV7-9 and TRBJ1-1; D gene unclear. This CDR3 contains 15 residues. CDR1 is SEHNR, CDR2 FQNEAQ, per germline (reference sequence). V was trimmed by 3 bases and J by 5 bases, leaving 16 bases between them. The CDR3: CASSLESTARTEAFF. The CDR3 DNA sequence: TGTGCCAGCAGCTTGGAGTCCACCGCACGGACTGAAGCTTTCTTT. The full variable domain, completed using reference TRBV7-9 and TRBJ1-1, is DTGVSQNPRHKITKRGQNVTFRCDPISEHNRLYWYRQTLGQGPEFLTYFQNEAQLEKSRLLSDRFSAERPKGSFSTLEIQRTEQGDSAMYLCASSLESTARTEAFFGQGTRLTVV.

The chain joins TRBV19 to TRBJ2-1, with a possible D match to TRBD1 (6 bases). Germline V gene sequence: CDR1 LNHDA, CDR2 SQIVND (reference sequence). This CDR3 is built from 15 residues. The V and J ends lost 5 bases and 3 bases respectively, with 14 bases between them. CDR3 coding DNA: TGTGCCAGTAGTTCGCCAGGGGCCATCTACAATGAGCAGTTCTTC. Protein: CASSSPGAIYNEQFF.

The chain has TRBV9 and TRBJ2-1; 11 nucleotides match TRBD1. The CDR3 loop spans 17 amino acids. J lost 8 bases, V lost 0 bases, and 10 bases had no gene match. CDR1 is SGDLS, CDR2 YYNGEE, per germline. The CDR3 reads CASSVASPGQGDDEQFF. For the CDR3, the DNA is TGTGCCAGCAGCGTAGCTTCACCGGGACAGGGGGACGATGAGCAGTTCTTC. Variable domain in full (rest from reference TRBV9 and TRBJ2-1): DSGVTQTPKHLITATGQRVTLRCSPRSGDLSVYWYQQSLDQGLQFLIQYYNGEERAKGNILERFSAQQFPDLHSELNLSSLELGDSALYFCASSVASPGQGDDEQFFGPGTRLTVL.

This chain joins TRBV5-1 and TRBJ2-1, with 10 nucleotides matching TRBD2. V gave up 0 bases and J gave up 6 bases; unmatched junction bases: 3. Germline CDR1 SGHRS, CDR2 YFSETQ. The CDR3 runs 15 residues. This chain's CDR3 is CASSLGASGGNEQFF. The CDR3 DNA reads TGCGCCAGCAGCTTGGGGGCTAGCGGGGGCAATGAGCAGTTCTTC.

This chain links TRBV6-1 with TRBJ1-2; 7 nucleotides align to TRBD1. The CDR3 is made up of 14 amino acids. The ends lost 6 bases at V and 7 bases at J; junction bases unmatched: 11. Germline CDR1 and CDR2: MNHNS and SASEGT. The CDR3 DNA reads TGTGCCAGCAGACGTGGGGGGCAGGGGGGTGGCTACACCTTC. Amino acids: CASRRGGQGGGYTF.